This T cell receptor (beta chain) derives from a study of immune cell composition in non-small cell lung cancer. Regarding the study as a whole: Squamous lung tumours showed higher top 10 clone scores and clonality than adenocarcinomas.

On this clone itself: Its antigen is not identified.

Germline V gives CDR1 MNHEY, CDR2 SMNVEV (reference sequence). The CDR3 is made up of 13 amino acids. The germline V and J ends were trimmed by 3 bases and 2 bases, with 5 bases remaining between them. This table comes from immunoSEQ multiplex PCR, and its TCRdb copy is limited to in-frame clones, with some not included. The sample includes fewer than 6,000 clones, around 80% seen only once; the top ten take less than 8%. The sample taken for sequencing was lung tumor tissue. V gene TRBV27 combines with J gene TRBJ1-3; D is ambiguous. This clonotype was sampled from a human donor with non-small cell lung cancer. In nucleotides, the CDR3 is TGTGCCAGCAGTTTGAACACTGGAAACACCATATATTTT. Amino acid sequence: CASSLNTGNTIYF.